The subject of this entry is one TCR beta chain. The entry originates in a study of blood T cell repertoires in COVID-19. Original methodology: Amplifying reference gene primers gave estimates of nucleated cell counts. TCRdb's copy holds only in-frame clones and misses some; the assay was immunoSEQ multiplex PCR. The V and J calls and clone size come from that table; D and trimming were worked out from the DNA. The profile covers about 270,000 clones, with around 90% appearing a single time and approximately 1% taken by the ten largest. The ends lost 4 bases at V and 2 bases at J; junction bases unmatched: 11. The CDR3 is 18 residues long. CDR1 is SGHVS, CDR2 FNYEAQ, per germline.

The sequencing input was PBMCs or T cells enriched from blood (not recorded which). The source of this sequence is a woman in her thirties who had recovered from COVID-19. This chain uses TRBV7-6 with TRBJ2-1, with 10 bases fitting TRBD2. The CDR3 nucleotides read TGTGCCAGCAGCTCAGGAGCGCAGCGGGAGGGTCCCTACAATGAGCAGTTCTTC. Residues: CASSSGAQREGPYNEQFF.